Given below is one T cell receptor (beta chain) in context. What it recognizes is unknown. The CDR3 contains 15 residues. Germline CDR1 is SGHTA and CDR2 is FQGNSA. Trimming stripped 5 bases from V and 1 base from J, with 12 bases between. The source of the sample is a study of shared clonotypes between healthy human individuals. Background on the study: Researchers assigned three CD4 naive, three CD4 memory, two CD8 naive and one CD8 memory plate to each donor.

Overall study results and limits: The authors expected sequencing depth to affect clonotype sharing among donors.

Sorted-subset replicate PCR reactions were performed with approximately 180 ng DNA, corresponding to 30,000 to 35,000 T cell genomes. Method: immunoSEQ multiplex PCR; TCRdb's copy keeps in-frame clones and lacks some. The table includes millions of clones, 85% to 95% detected once. The chain joins TRBV7-2 to TRBJ1-5; tentatively, D is TRBD1 (5 bases). Sequenced: naive CD4+ T cells sorted from blood. Specified subset: CD45RA+ positively selected. The origin of this receptor is a young man in good health. CDR3 region: CASSHGALSNQPQHF. The CDR3 DNA follows: TGTGCCAGCAGCCACGGGGCTCTAAGCAATCAGCCCCAGCATTTT.